Included here is one TCR beta chain sequence, with context. The repertoire was sequenced with immunoSEQ multiplex PCR; TCRdb's copy has only in-frame clones and lacks some. In the table there are roughly 28,000 clones, roughly 80% of which are singletons. Germline V gene lookup returns CDR1 LNHDA and CDR2 SQIVND (reference sequence). With 1 base removed from V and 5 bases from J, the gap between germline ends came to 7 bases. This CDR3 is 13 amino acids long. The data were obtained in a study of sequential checkpoint blockade in melanoma. Overall study: First-line arms were nivolumab then ipilimumab, or the reverse, randomized 1:1. After both sequences, patients received maintenance nivolumab.

As for treatment: randomized to nivolumab then ipilimumab (arm A) or the reverse (arm B). From thawed PBMCs, live CD3+CD8+ cells negative for CD19 and CD56 were sorted. The sequence came from a human donor with melanoma. The chain employs TRBV19 and TRBJ2-3, with a tentative D call TRBD2 (5 bases). Source: CD8+ T cells sorted from blood (inferred from file names), taken from a patient given nivolumab and ipilimumab in sequence. The CDR3 is CASSIVAGDTQYF. In nucleotides, the CDR3 is TGTGCCAGTAGTATAGTCGCGGGAGATACGCAGTATTTT.